This T cell receptor beta chain was sequenced during a study of T-cell memory formation after mild COVID-19. For the study at large: For the most part, TCR clusters were specific to one donor.

Deletions cut 2 bases from V and 7 bases from J, with 14 bases between. Germline CDR1 SGHTA, CDR2 FQGNSA. The CDR3 spans 14 residues. This clonotype was counted between two and nine times. Its antigen is unidentified. Study-level results: Cross-reactive memory apparently joined, as some responding clones appeared in pre-infection memory. SARS-CoV-2 specificity of second-wave clones peaking day 37 was unconfirmed.

Each CDR3 protein gets one entry after TCRdb re-called the 5' RACE reads with MiXCR. The table includes approximately 250,000 distinct CDR3 sequences, 16% detected once. The sample comprised PBMCs or a T cell subset sorted from them (not recorded which). The V gene is TRBV7-2, the J gene TRBJ1-2; tentative D call: TRBD1 (5 bases). The clonotype was recovered from a man between 18 and 29 years old who had mild COVID-19 (a few samples of this study predate the infection). Cell type and time point are not known. The CDR3 is CASSLHGGEAGYTF. DNA for the CDR3: TGTGCCAGCAGCTTACATGGGGGAGAGGCTGGCTACACCTTC.